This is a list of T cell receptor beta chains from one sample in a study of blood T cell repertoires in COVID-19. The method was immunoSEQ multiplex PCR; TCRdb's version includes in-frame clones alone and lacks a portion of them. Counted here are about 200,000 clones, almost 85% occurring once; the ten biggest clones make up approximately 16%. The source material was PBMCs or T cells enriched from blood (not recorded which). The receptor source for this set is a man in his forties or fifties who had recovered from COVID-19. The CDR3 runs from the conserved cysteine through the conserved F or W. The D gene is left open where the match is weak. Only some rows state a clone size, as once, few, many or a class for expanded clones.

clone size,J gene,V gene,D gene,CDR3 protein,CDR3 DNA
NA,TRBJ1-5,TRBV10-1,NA,CASSNSLNQPQHF,TGCGCCAGCAGTAACAGTCTCAATCAGCCCCAGCATTTT
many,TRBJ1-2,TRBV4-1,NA,CASSQEDGGYGYTF,TGCGCCAGCAGCCAAGAGGATGGAGGCTATGGCTACACCTTC
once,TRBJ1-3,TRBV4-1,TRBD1,CASSFGQGSGNTIYF,TGCGCCAGCAGCTTTGGACAGGGCTCTGGAAACACCATATATTTT
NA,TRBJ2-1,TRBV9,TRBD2,CASSVAASGGASEQFF,TGTGCCAGCAGCGTAGCGGCTAGCGGGGGGGCGAGTGAGCAGTTCTTC
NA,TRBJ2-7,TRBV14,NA,CASSQRLYGQSAFLQYF,TGTGCCAGCAGCCAAAGATTGTATGGACAGTCCGCTTTTTTGCAGTACTTC
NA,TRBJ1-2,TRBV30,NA,CAWSVQVLGGGYTF,TGTGCCTGGAGTGTACAGGTATTAGGTGGCGGCTACACCTTC
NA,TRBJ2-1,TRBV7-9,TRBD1,CASSLGQGTRNEQFF,TGTGCCAGCAGCCTGGGACAGGGTACCAGAAATGAGCAGTTCTTC
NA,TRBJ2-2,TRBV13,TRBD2,CASSRLRTSGTYTGELFF,TGTGCCAGCAGCAGACTCCGGACTAGCGGGACTTACACCGGGGAGCTGTTTTTT
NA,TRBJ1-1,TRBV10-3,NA,CAISETRNTEAFF,TGTGCCATCAGTGAGACACGGAACACTGAAGCTTTCTTT
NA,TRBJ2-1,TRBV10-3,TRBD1,CAISDRSGGPYNEQFF,TGTGCCATCAGCGACAGGTCAGGGGGCCCCTACAATGAGCAGTTCTTC
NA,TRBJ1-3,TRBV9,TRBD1,CASSVTGQGAGNTIYF,TGTGCCAGCAGCGTCACCGGACAGGGGGCAGGAAACACCATATATTTT
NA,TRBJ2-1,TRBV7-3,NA,CASSPGLFGGNEQFF,TGTGCCAGCAGCCCCGGACTGTTTGGCGGCAATGAGCAGTTCTTC
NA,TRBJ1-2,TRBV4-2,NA,CASSQVVGSGGYTF,TGTGCCAGCAGCCAAGTGGTGGGTTCGGGGGGCTACACCTTC
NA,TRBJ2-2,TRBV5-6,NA,CASRSGAGELFF,TGTGCCAGCAGGTCAGGGGCCGGGGAGCTGTTTTTT
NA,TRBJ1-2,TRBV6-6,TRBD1,CASSRSRGLDGYTF,TGTGCCAGCAGTCGATCTAGGGGGCTTGATGGCTACACCTTC
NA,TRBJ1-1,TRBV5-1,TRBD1,CASSSGQLNTEAFF,TGCGCCAGCAGCTCGGGACAGCTCAACACTGAAGCTTTCTTT
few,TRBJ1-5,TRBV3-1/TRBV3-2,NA,CASSFGRDQPQHF,TGTGCCAGCAGTTTTGGGAGGGACCAGCCCCAGCATTTT
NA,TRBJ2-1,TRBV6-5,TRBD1,CASRSDRVRNEQFF,TGTGCCAGCAGGTCGGACAGGGTCCGGAATGAGCAGTTCTTC
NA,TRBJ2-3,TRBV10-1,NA,CASSDPGGEGGDTQYF,TGCGCCAGCAGTGATCCCGGAGGGGAGGGGGGGGATACGCAGTATTTT
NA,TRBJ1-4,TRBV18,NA,CASSPPGGTTNEKLFF,TGTGCCAGCTCACCACCGGGGGGAACAACTAATGAAAAACTGTTTTTT
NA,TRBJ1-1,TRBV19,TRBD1,CASSPRDRGTEAFF,TGTGCCAGTAGTCCTAGGGACAGGGGGACTGAAGCTTTCTTT
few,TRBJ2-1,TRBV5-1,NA,CASSLGRGRNEQFF,TGCGCCAGCAGCTTAGGTCGGGGTAGGAATGAGCAGTTCTTC
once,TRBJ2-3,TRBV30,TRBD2,CAWSVPPSGSIADTQYF,TGTGCCTGGAGTGTACCCCCTAGCGGGAGTATAGCAGATACGCAGTATTTT
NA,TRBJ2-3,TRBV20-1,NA,CSASPSRTFADTQYF,TGCAGTGCTAGTCCTAGCAGAACTTTCGCAGATACGCAGTATTTT
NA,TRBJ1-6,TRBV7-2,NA,CASSFGQTLHF,TGTGCCAGCAGCTTCGGACAGACCCTCCACTTT
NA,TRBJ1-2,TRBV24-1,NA,CATSGVGRGYTF,TGTGCCACCAGTGGGGTAGGGAGAGGCTACACCTTC
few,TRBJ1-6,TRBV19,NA,CASTGNYNSPLHF,TGTGCCAGTACAGGGAACTATAATTCACCCCTCCACTTT
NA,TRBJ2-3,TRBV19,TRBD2,CASSTLAGGGTQYF,TGTGCCAGTAGTACGCTAGCGGGAGGTGGTACGCAGTATTTT
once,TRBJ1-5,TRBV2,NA,CASRVGGNQPQHF,TGTGCCAGCAGGGTCGGGGGCAATCAGCCCCAGCATTTT
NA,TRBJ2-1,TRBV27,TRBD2,CASSSRLAGGPYEFF,TGTGCCAGCAGCTCAAGACTAGCGGGGGGGCCCTATGAGTTCTTC
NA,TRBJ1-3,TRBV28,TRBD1,CASRRDRETGNTIYF,TGTGCCAGCAGGCGGGACAGGGAGACTGGAAACACCATATATTTT
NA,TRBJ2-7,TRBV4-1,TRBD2,CASRPLLTSGTGEGEQYF,TGCGCCAGCAGACCTCTCCTGACTAGCGGGACGGGTGAGGGCGAGCAGTACTTC
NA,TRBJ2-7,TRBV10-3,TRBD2,CAISGLAGEASYEQYF,TGTGCCATCAGTGGACTAGCGGGTGAGGCCTCCTACGAGCAGTACTTC
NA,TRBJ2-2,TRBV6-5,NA,CATREAGELFF,TGTGCCACCCGAGAGGCCGGGGAGCTGTTTTTT
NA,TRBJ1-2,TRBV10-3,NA,CAIKGAIEGYTF,TGTGCCATCAAAGGGGCGATCGAGGGCTACACCTTC
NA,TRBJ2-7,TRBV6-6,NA,CASRMIQAPSYEQYF,TGTGCCAGCAGAATGATACAGGCCCCCTCCTACGAGCAGTACTTC
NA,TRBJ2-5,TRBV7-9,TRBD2,CASSWASGPQETQYF,TGTGCCAGCAGCTGGGCTAGCGGTCCTCAAGAGACCCAGTACTTC
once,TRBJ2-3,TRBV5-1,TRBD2,CASKDQRGGSTDTQYF,TGCGCCAGTAAAGACCAGCGGGGGGGTAGCACAGATACGCAGTATTTT
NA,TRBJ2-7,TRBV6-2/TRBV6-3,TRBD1,CASSYESGTGEHEQYF,TGTGCCAGCAGTTACGAATCCGGGACAGGTGAACACGAGCAGTACTTC
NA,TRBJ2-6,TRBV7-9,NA,CASSFAAVSGANVLTF,TGTGCCAGCAGCTTTGCAGCGGTTTCTGGGGCCAACGTCCTGACTTTC
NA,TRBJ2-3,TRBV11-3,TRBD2,CASSPSGGRTDTQYF,TGTGCCAGCAGCCCTAGCGGGGGCCGCACAGATACGCAGTATTTT
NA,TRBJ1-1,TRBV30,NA,CAWSPQGEAFF,TGTGCCTGGAGTCCCCAGGGTGAAGCTTTCTTT
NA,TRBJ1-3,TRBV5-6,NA,CASSPSLGTGNTIYF,TGTGCCAGCAGCCCTAGCTTGGGAACCGGAAACACCATATATTTT
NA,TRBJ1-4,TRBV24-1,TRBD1,CATSPGGANEKLFF,TGTGCCACCAGCCCAGGGGGAGCTAATGAAAAACTGTTTTTT
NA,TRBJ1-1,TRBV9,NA,CASSAPAGEAFF,TGTGCCAGCAGCGCCCCCGCGGGTGAAGCTTTCTTT
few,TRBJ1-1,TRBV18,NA,CASSPTTGPNTEAFF,TGTGCCAGCTCACCCACTACAGGACCAAACACTGAAGCTTTCTTT
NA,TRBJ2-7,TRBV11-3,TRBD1,CASSSGTGDEQYF,TGTGCCAGCAGCTCCGGGACAGGGGACGAGCAGTACTTC
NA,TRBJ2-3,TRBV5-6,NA,CASSFGGEADTQYF,TGTGCCAGCAGCTTTGGCGGGGAGGCAGATACGCAGTATTTT
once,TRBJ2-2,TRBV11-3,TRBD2,CASSSGGSTGELFF,TGTGCCAGCAGCTCCGGGGGGAGCACCGGGGAGCTGTTTTTT
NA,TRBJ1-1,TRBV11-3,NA,CASSLGRGNTEAFF,TGTGCCAGCAGCTTAGGGCGGGGGAACACTGAAGCTTTCTTT
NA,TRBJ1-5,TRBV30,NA,CACAGGTSYSNQPQHF,TGTGCCTGCGCCGGGGGGACATCCTATAGCAATCAGCCCCAGCATTTT
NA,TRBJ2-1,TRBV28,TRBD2,CASSPWTSGGLNEQFF,TGTGCCAGCAGTCCCTGGACTAGCGGGGGACTCAATGAGCAGTTCTTC